This T cell receptor (beta chain) was sequenced for a study of CD8 T cells in ankylosing spondylitis. Construction of TCR beta libraries was performed using quantitative 5'-RACE with molecular barcodes. TCRdb passed the 5' RACE reads through MiXCR, listing each CDR3 protein once. Here the sample spans roughly 38,000 distinct CDR3 sequences, approximately 3% being singletons. This clonotype appeared many times. Its antigen is unknown. A much larger clone differs by one base, so this may be a read error. CDR1 SGDLS and CDR2 YYNGEE come from the germline V gene. CDR3 length: 13 amino acids. V was shortened by 1 base and J by 6 bases, with 7 bases between the two germline ends. The study, taken as a whole, reports: It appeared that ankylosing spondylitis blood was characterized by a TCR beta motif of under ten highly homologous variants.

The TCR sequence derives from a male donor with ankylosing spondylitis or in good health (not recorded which). The chain employs TRBV9 and TRBJ2-2; D could derive from TRBD1 or TRBD2 (5 bases each). The sequenced sample consisted of blood, either unsorted or a sorted T cell fraction (not recorded which). CDR3 sequence: CASSVMGAGELFF. CDR3 DNA: TGTGCCAGCAGCGTAATGGGGGCCGGGGAGCTGTTTTTT.